This T cell receptor beta chain was obtained from a study of blood T cell repertoires in COVID-19. Study-wide background: T cells, B-cell-depleted T cells, or PBMCs supplied cDNA or gDNA.

The method was immunoSEQ multiplex PCR; TCRdb's version includes in-frame clones alone and lacks a portion of them. The sample lists 45,000 to 50,000 clones; under 85% were seen once. This receptor was obtained from an older man in a cohort sampled during active COVID-19. Sequencing was done on a sample of peripheral blood.

As DNA, the CDR3 is TGTGCCAGTAGTCCACAACAGGGGAGAGGCTACACCTTC. Its translation is CASSPQQGRGYTF. The V gene is TRBV19, the J gene TRBJ1-2; 7 bases are a match to TRBD1. The CDR3 length is 13 residues. The junction had 8 bases not matched to a gene; V was cut back by 5 bases and J by 8 bases. The germline gives CDR1 LNHDA, CDR2 SQIVND (reference sequence).